The 30 T cell receptor beta chains below all came from one sample that was sequenced in a study of Graves' ophthalmopathy and Graves' hyperthyroidism. From RNA, the CDR3 regions of TCR beta chains were amplified and sequenced. HTBI primers primed a first-round RT-PCR, and a second-round multiplex PCR followed. TCRdb independently ran MiXCR on the multiplex PCR reads; one entry per CDR3 protein. The top ten hold under 3% of the sample, which has hundreds of thousands of distinct CDR3 sequences, around 21% seen once. Sequencing was done on a sample of peripheral blood. The receptors derive from a woman aged 18-29 years with stable Graves' hyperthyroidism.

This clonotype came up a few times. V is TRBV7-9 and J is TRBJ2-7; a possible D gene is TRBD2 (6 bases). Trimming took 5 bases from V and 3 from J, leaving 14 bases between them. The CDR3 is made up of 14 amino acids. Germline V gene lookup returns CDR1 SEHNR and CDR2 FQNEAQ (reference sequence). This CDR3 reads CASSTRGKDYEQYF. The CDR3 coding sequence is TGTGCCAGCAGCACCCGGGGGAAGGACTACGAGCAGTACTTC.

This sequence joins TRBV20-1 and TRBJ2-7; TRBD2 agrees at 7 bases. The J segment lost 10 bases and the V segment lost 5 bases, leaving 17 bases of the junction unmatched. Germline CDR1 is DFQATT and CDR2 is SNEGSKA (reference sequence). This CDR3 contains 14 residues. The DNA of the CDR3 is TGCAGTGCTGGTACTAGCGCGGCTTATCGAGATCAGTACTTC. Protein: CSAGTSAAYRDQYF.

The genes are TRBV6-1 and TRBJ1-2; the D gene is possibly TRBD1 (5 bases). The germline V gene encodes CDR1 MNHNS and CDR2 SASEGT. Between the trimmed V and J ends, which lost 6 bases and 8 bases, there was a span of 19 bases. The CDR3 length is 14 residues. The DNA for the CDR3 is TGTGCCAGCAGAAAACCGGTCTGGGGGGTGGGCTACACCTTC. This codes for CASRKPVWGVGYTF.

In its sample, this clonotype was seen many times. The CDR3 protein is CASSQDRRLAGGIQETQYF. As DNA, the CDR3 is TGTGCCAGCAGCCAAGATCGACGACTAGCGGGAGGGATCCAAGAGACCCAGTACTTC. The chain carries TRBV3-1 and TRBJ2-5; 14 nucleotides line up with TRBD2. J gave up 1 base and V 0 bases, and 7 bases lay outside the gene matches. The CDR3 loop spans 19 amino acids. Per the germline V gene, CDR1 is LGHDT and CDR2 is YNNKEL (reference sequence).

The gene calls are TRBV5-5 and TRBJ1-2, with D perhaps TRBD1 (6 bases). Germline CDR1 reads SGHKS; CDR2 reads YYEKEE (reference sequence). The V end lost 0 bases, the J end lost 7 bases, and 19 bases lay between the germline ends. The CDR3 is 16 amino acids. The CDR3: CASSLVRGTLIGGYTF. The CDR3 DNA reads TGTGCCAGCAGCTTGGTTCGGGGGACACTCATCGGTGGCTACACCTTC.

This clonotype was detected many times. The rearrangement uses TRBV12-3 or TRBV12-4 and TRBJ1-1; perhaps TRBD1 as D (5 bases). V shed 10 bases and J shed 0 bases, with 12 bases lying between them. This CDR3 has 13 amino acids. The chain's CDR3 is CANKRGLNTEAFF. The CDR3 coding sequence is TGTGCCAACAAACGGGGGTTGAACACTGAAGCTTTCTTT.

Of note for this clonotype: One end of the junction does not line up with germline, which may come from a read error. In DNA form, the CDR3 reads TGTGCCAGCAGTGACTCGGGTTCCGGGGAGCCGTTTTTT. Translated: CASSDSGSGEPFF. This chain uses TRBV6-4 with TRBJ2-2; D may be TRBD2 (5 bases). The germline CDR1 and CDR2 sequences are MRHNA and SNTAGT. The CDR3 extends over 13 amino acids.

The sample holds many counts of this clonotype. The CDR3 here is CSVGALLGGEQYF. For the CDR3, the DNA is TGCAGCGTTGGCGCCCTCCTCGGGGGCGAGCAGTACTTC. The chain couples TRBV29-1 to TRBJ2-7, with D perhaps TRBD2 (6 bases). Trimming shortened V by 4 bases and J by 6 bases, and 16 bases separated the two germline ends. The CDR3 totals 13 residues. Germline V gives CDR1 SQVTM, CDR2 ANQGSEA.

The chain joins TRBV6-2 or TRBV6-3 to TRBJ1-5; D remains unclear. The V gene lost 5 bases and the J gene lost 1 base, with 12 bases spanning the gap. The CDR3 covers 15 residues. Germline V gives CDR1 MNHEY, CDR2 SVGEGT. CDR3 nucleotide sequence: TGTGCCAGCAGTAAGGACCAAAGCAGCAATCAGCCCCAGCATTTT. Protein sequence: CASSKDQSSNQPQHF.

This clonotype was seen repeatedly, ten times or more. This chain uses TRBV20-1 with TRBJ2-7; 8 bases match TRBD2. The CDR3 has 15 residues. V lost 3 bases and J lost 6; bases outside the gene matches: 13. Germline V gives CDR1 DFQATT, CDR2 SNEGSKA (reference sequence). The chain's CDR3 is CSARVGSGRILEQYF. The CDR3 coding sequence is TGCAGTGCTAGGGTGGGCAGCGGGAGAATCCTCGAGCAGTACTTC.

This clonotype occurred once. V is TRBV20-1 and J is TRBJ1-1; D is possibly TRBD1 (5 bases). The V end was cut by 6 bases, the J end by 1 base, with 12 bases between. The CDR3 is 13 amino acids. Germline CDR1 is DFQATT and CDR2 is SNEGSKA (reference sequence). CDR3 coding DNA: TGCAGTGCCAGACGGGGGACGAACACTGAAGCTTTCTTT. This encodes CSARRGTNTEAFF.

This clonotype was counted at least ten times. The CDR3 spells CASSSRTGNYEQYF. CDR3 sequence (DNA): TGTGCCAGTAGTTCGCGGACAGGGAACTACGAGCAGTACTTC. V is TRBV19 and J is TRBJ2-7, with TRBD1 matching 8 bases. This CDR3 contains 14 residues. Trimming took 5 bases from V and 3 from J; bases not matched to a gene: 6. CDR1 LNHDA and CDR2 SQIVND come from the germline V gene (reference sequence).

This clonotype was counted at least ten times. This sequence joins TRBV7-2 and TRBJ2-7; TRBD2 matches at 9 bases. CDR3 length: 16 residues. The V gene end was trimmed by 4 bases and the J gene end by 5 bases; junction bases not matched to a gene: 12. Germline CDR1 reads SGHTA; CDR2 reads FQGNSA. CDR3 DNA sequence: TGTGCCAGCAGCTCTGACCTAGCGGGACGGAAGGACGAGCAGTACTTC. Amino acids: CASSSDLAGRKDEQYF.

This rearrangement joins TRBV28 to TRBJ2-5; 12 positions match TRBD2. V lost 3 bases and J lost 5; bases outside the gene matches: 13. The CDR3 loop spans 18 amino acids. The germline V gene has CDR1 MDHEN and CDR2 SYDVKM. The chain's CDR3 is CASSFYSQSGTSGETQYF. The CDR3 DNA sequence: TGTGCCAGCAGTTTCTACAGCCAATCTGGGACTAGCGGGGAGACCCAGTACTTC.

The genes are TRBV20-1 and TRBJ2-2; perhaps D is TRBD1 or TRBD2 (5 bases each). The length of the CDR3 is 17 residues. Germline CDR1 is DFQATT and CDR2 is SNEGSKA (reference sequence). Trimming took off 2 bases at V and 4 bases at J, with 20 bases between the two ends. The CDR3 loop reads CSARFWGTAGSTGELFF. CDR3 DNA: TGCAGTGCTAGATTCTGGGGGACGGCAGGGAGCACCGGGGAGCTGTTTTTT.

Many counts were recorded for this clonotype. V is TRBV7-9 and J is TRBJ1-3; 8 bases agree with TRBD1. The ends lost 1 base at V and 3 bases at J; junction bases unmatched: 2. The CDR3 is made up of 15 amino acids. Germline CDR1 SEHNR, CDR2 FQNEAQ (reference sequence). The CDR3 bases are TGTGCCAGCAGCTTAGGGACAGGGTTTGGAAACACCATATATTTT. Its protein product is CASSLGTGFGNTIYF.

This clonotype was seen ten or more times. The chain joins TRBV29-1 to TRBJ1-1, with no clear D. The CDR3 has 10 amino acids. The germline V gene has CDR1 SQVTM and CDR2 ANQGSEA. V was cut by 6 bases and J by 1 base, with 3 bases left in between. Here the CDR3 DNA reads TGCAGCGTACGGAACACTGAAGCTTTCTTT. It codes for CSVRNTEAFF. The full variable domain, with the rest looked up from reference TRBV29-1 and TRBJ1-1, is SAVISQKPSRDICQRGTSLTIQCQVDSQVTMMFWYRQQPGQSLTLIATANQGSEATYESGFVIDKFPISRPNLTFSTLTVSNMSPEDSSIYLCSVRNTEAFFGQGTRLTVV.

This clonotype was seen ten or more times. Written as DNA, the CDR3 is TGCAGTGCTAGAGTAGGCGAGATCGACCACGAGCAGTACTTC. The encoded protein is CSARVGEIDHEQYF. The chain joins TRBV20-1 to TRBJ2-7; the D is unclear. Germline CDR1 reads DFQATT; CDR2 reads SNEGSKA (reference sequence). With 1 base removed from V and 5 bases from J, the gap between germline ends came to 15 bases. This CDR3 is built from 14 residues.

Many counts were recorded for this clonotype. The V call is TRBV29-1, the J call TRBJ2-7, with D perhaps matching TRBD2 (6 bases). In germline, CDR1 is SQVTM, CDR2 ANQGSEA. CDR3 length: 11 residues. V was trimmed by 7 bases and J by 7 bases, leaving 14 bases between them. In nucleotides, the CDR3 is TGCAGCGCCGGACATGCGGGGGAGCAGTACTTC. This gives the protein CSAGHAGEQYF.

This clonotype has a count of ten or more. The chain carries TRBV6-2 or TRBV6-3 and TRBJ2-7, with D tentatively TRBD1 (6 bases). The CDR3 loop spans 15 amino acids. Germline loops: CDR1 MNHEY, CDR2 SVGEGT. Between the trimmed V and J ends, which lost 0 bases and 3 bases, there was a span of 12 bases. CDR3: CASSYSREGGYEQYF. The CDR3 nucleotides are TGTGCCAGCAGTTACTCACGGGAAGGGGGCTACGAGCAGTACTTC.

DNA of the CDR3: TGTGCCAGCAGACGCGGACAGAACGGTGAAGCTTTCTTT. Translation gives CASRRGQNGEAFF. V is TRBV7-8 and J is TRBJ1-1; TRBD1 might be the D (6 bases). This CDR3 comprises 13 residues. V was clipped by 6 bases and J by 7 bases, with 15 bases between them. Per the germline V gene, CDR1 is SGHVS and CDR2 is FQNEAQ.

This clonotype came up many times. This sequence joins TRBV29-1 and TRBJ2-7; possible D gene TRBD2, 5 bases. The V end was cut by 6 bases, the J end by 1 base, with 19 bases between. Germline CDR1 is SQVTM and CDR2 is ANQGSEA. The CDR3 consists of 15 residues. CDR3 region: CSVAAGMGASYEQYF. The CDR3 region has the DNA TGCAGCGTCGCCGCCGGGATGGGCGCTTCCTACGAGCAGTACTTC.

The chain carries TRBV7-3 and TRBJ2-5; 8 bases are shared with TRBD2. The V and J ends lost 5 bases and 4 bases, in that order; junction bases with no gene match: 9. This CDR3 is built from 15 residues. Per germline, CDR1 SGHTA and CDR2 FQGTGA. CDR3 loop: CASSRGSGVGETQYF. In DNA form, the CDR3 reads TGTGCCAGCAGCCGGGGTAGCGGGGTTGGAGAGACCCAGTACTTC.

On this clonotype itself: The CDR3 does not end in the conserved phenylalanine or tryptophan, so this is likely a read error. The gene calls are TRBV6-1 and TRBJ2-7, with D possibly TRBD1 on 5 matching bases. Per germline, CDR1 MNHNS and CDR2 SASEGT. The germline V and J ends were trimmed by 4 bases and 3 bases, with 7 bases remaining between them. The CDR3 contains 12 residues. CDR3 residues: CASSVRDYEQYL. The DNA of the CDR3 is TGTGCCAGCAGTGTCAGGGACTACGAGCAGTACCTC.

This sequence joins TRBV30 and TRBJ1-2; D is ambiguous. V shed 0 bases and J shed 4 bases, with 12 bases lying between them. Germline V gives CDR1 GTSNPN, CDR2 SVGIG (reference sequence). This CDR3 comprises 14 residues. CDR3 amino acids: CAWSVGSSGYGYTF. CDR3 nucleotide sequence: TGTGCCTGGAGTGTGGGCAGCTCAGGCTATGGCTACACCTTC.

This clonotype was recorded at least ten times. The rearrangement uses TRBV6-2 or TRBV6-3 and TRBJ2-7, with 9 bases matching TRBD2. Germline V CDR1 and CDR2: MNHEY, SVGEGT. The CDR3 loop spans 13 amino acids. The V gene end was trimmed by 4 bases and the J gene end by 4 bases; junction bases not matched to a gene: 2. CDR3 bases: TGTGCCAGCAGTTCAAGCGGGAGGTACGAGCAGTACTTC. It specifies CASSSSGRYEQYF.

This clonotype occurred many times. V and J are TRBV2 and TRBJ1-1, with D unresolved. CDR3 length: 17 residues. V lost 3 bases and J lost 2, with 19 bases in between. CDR1 is SNHLY and CDR2 is FYNNEI in the germline V gene. CDR3 nucleotides: TGTGCCAGCAGTGAGCCGGTTTTTCTGTATGCTAACACTGAAGCTTTCTTT. It is translated as CASSEPVFLYANTEAFF.

The count of this clonotype is one. This may arise from a read error, as a much more abundant clone is one base away. This chain connects TRBV2 to TRBJ1-6; 11 nucleotides align to TRBD1. The germline CDR1 and CDR2 sequences are SNHLY and FYNNEI. The CDR3 consists of 15 residues. The junction had 9 bases not matched to a gene; V was cut back by 7 bases and J by 10 bases. CDR3 sequence (DNA): TGTGCCAGCATGGGGTTGGGACAGGGGGGATCACCCCTCCACTTT. Translated, it gives CASMGLGQGGSPLHF.

This clonotype was found many times. The J gene is TRBJ2-2, the V gene TRBV7-3; D might be TRBD1 (6 bases). The germline V and J ends were trimmed by 6 bases and 5 bases, with 13 bases remaining between them. CDR3 size: 14 residues. Germline-derived CDR1 and CDR2 are SGHTA and FQGTGA. In DNA form, the CDR3 reads TGTGCCAGCAGTTTATCAACAGGGACCGGGGAGCTGTTTTTT. Translating it yields CASSLSTGTGELFF.

This clonotype was detected ten times or more. The genes are TRBV7-9 and TRBJ1-6; the match to TRBD1 covers 8 bases. V trimming: 0 bases; J trimming: 0 bases; junction bases outside the gene matches: 10. The CDR3 runs to 20 residues. CDR1 is SEHNR and CDR2 is FQNEAQ in the germline V gene (reference sequence). CDR3 in amino acids: CASSLAPPGDRSSYNSPLHF. CDR3 DNA: TGTGCCAGCAGCTTAGCACCCCCCGGGGACAGGAGCTCCTATAATTCACCCCTCCACTTT.